Here is one TCR beta chain with its context. The antigen remains undetermined. A second PCR, run for about 6 to 11 cycles, used a sample-barcoded 5' primer plus a J-beta primer mix. TCRdb itself ran the 5' RACE reads through MiXCR, one entry per CDR3 protein. Of about 720,000 distinct CDR3 sequences detected, 22% appear once; the ten largest clones hold around 21%. The record originates from a study of blood T cells in healthy people across ages. Per-sample PBMC isolation yielded at least 7 million cells. The CDR3 covers 16 residues. V trimming: 5 bases; J trimming: 2 bases; junction bases outside the gene matches: 3. Germline V gene sequence: CDR1 SEHNR, CDR2 FQNEAQ (reference sequence). Study outcomes and limitations: Conclusively comparing naive with antigen-experienced cells was impossible with unsorted PBMCs.

The sample consisted of blood. This sequence was found in a man aged 70-80 years in good health. The chain recombines TRBV7-9 with TRBJ2-3; 14 bases align to TRBD2. The CDR3 DNA is TGTGCCAGCAGCCGACTAGCGGGGGGGAACACAGATACGCAGTATTTT. Its protein is CASSRLAGGNTDTQYF.